The 5 T cell receptor beta chains presented below share a single source sample, sequenced in a study of T cell repertoires in cytomegalovirus infection. Using its own MiXCR run on the reads, TCRdb lists one record per CDR3 protein. The sample records fewer than 900,000 distinct CDR3 sequences, 25% to 35% being singletons. Their target antigens are unknown. The input for sequencing was cultured CD8+ T cells from PBMCs, taken from culture after CMV antigen stimulation. The source is a human donor in good health (CMV status not recorded). Some clones in this sample may be carry-over from other donors' samples.

V gene TRBV20-1 combines with J gene TRBJ2-1; D tentatively reads TRBD1 or TRBD2 (5 bases each). Germline-derived CDR1 and CDR2 are DFQATT and SNEGSKA (reference sequence). The CDR3 sequence is 13 residues long. Trimming left V 3 bases short and J 4 bases short, with 10 bases between. The CDR3 coding sequence is TGCAGTGCTAGTCGGGGACCATACAATGAGCAGTTCTTC. Its protein product is CSASRGPYNEQFF.

This rearrangement joins TRBV5-8 to TRBJ2-1, with 8 bases matching TRBD1. Germline loops: CDR1 SGHTS, CDR2 YDEGEE. The CDR3 has 15 residues. V dropped 4 bases and J dropped 2; count of bases not matched to a gene: 5. The CDR3: CASSVGTGPYNEQFF. The CDR3, as DNA: TGTGCCAGCAGCGTAGGGACAGGCCCCTACAATGAGCAGTTCTTC.

This clonotype was counted ten times or more. CDR3 sequence reads: CASSLEAETQYF. CDR3 sequence (DNA): TGTGCCAGCAGCTTAGAGGCGGAGACCCAGTACTTC. This rearrangement joins TRBV7-6 to TRBJ2-5, with unresolved D. Germline V gene lookup returns CDR1 SGHVS and CDR2 FNYEAQ. Trimming took off 1 base at V and 5 bases at J, with 5 bases between the two ends. The CDR3 is 12 amino acids.

This clonotype was seen repeatedly, ten times or more. The V call is TRBV7-8, the J call TRBJ2-1; 8 bases fit TRBD2. Germline assignment: CDR1 SGHVS and CDR2 FQNEAQ. CDR3 length equals 16 residues. V shed 5 bases and J 7 bases; nucleotides not matched to a gene: 13. CDR3 region: CASSLPRGGPGNEQFF. DNA of the CDR3: TGTGCCAGCAGCCTTCCCCGGGGGGGCCCTGGAAATGAGCAGTTCTTC.

V is TRBV19 and J is TRBJ1-1, with 7 bases fitting TRBD1. Trimming at V came to 7 bases and at J to 3 bases, leaving 11 bases not matched to a gene. This CDR3 is built from 15 residues. In germline, CDR1 is LNHDA, CDR2 SQIVND (reference sequence). The CDR3 loop is CASNYRGQRHTEAFF. CDR3 in DNA: TGTGCCAGTAATTATAGGGGACAGCGACACACTGAAGCTTTCTTT.